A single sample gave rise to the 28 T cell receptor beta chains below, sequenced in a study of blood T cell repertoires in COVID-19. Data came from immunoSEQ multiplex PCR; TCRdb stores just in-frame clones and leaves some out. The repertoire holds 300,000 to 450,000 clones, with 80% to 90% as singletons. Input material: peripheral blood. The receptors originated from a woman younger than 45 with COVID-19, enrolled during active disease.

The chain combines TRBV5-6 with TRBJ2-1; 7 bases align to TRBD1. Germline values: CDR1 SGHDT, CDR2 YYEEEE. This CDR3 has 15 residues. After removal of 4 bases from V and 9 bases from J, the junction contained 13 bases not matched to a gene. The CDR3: CASSRRRRGMFEQFF. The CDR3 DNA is TGTGCCAGCAGCAGACGGCGCAGGGGGATGTTTGAGCAGTTCTTC.

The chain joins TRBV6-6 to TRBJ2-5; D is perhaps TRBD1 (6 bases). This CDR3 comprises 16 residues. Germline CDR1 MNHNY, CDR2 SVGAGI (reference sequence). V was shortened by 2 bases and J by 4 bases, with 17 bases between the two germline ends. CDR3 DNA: TGTGCCAGCAGTTACGGGGGCATTGGGGCGGGAGAGACCCAGTACTTC. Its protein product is CASSYGGIGAGETQYF.

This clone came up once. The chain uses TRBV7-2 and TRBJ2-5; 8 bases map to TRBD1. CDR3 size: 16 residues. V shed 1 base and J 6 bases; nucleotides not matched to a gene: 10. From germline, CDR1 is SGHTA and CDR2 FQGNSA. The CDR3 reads CASSLGLTGVRKTQYF. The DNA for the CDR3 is TGTGCCAGCAGCTTAGGTTTGACAGGGGTTCGGAAGACCCAGTACTTC.

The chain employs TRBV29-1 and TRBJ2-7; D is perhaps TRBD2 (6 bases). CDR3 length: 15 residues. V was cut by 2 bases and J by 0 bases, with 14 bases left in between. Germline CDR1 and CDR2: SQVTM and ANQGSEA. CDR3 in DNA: TGCAGCGTTGAATTCGGCAGGGAGGACTCCTACGAGCAGTACTTC. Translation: CSVEFGREDSYEQYF.

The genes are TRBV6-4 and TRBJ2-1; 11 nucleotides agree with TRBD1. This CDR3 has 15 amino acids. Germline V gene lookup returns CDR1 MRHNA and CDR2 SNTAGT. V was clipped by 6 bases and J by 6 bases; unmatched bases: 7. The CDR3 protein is CASSHGQGAINEQFF. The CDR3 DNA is TGTGCCAGCAGCCACGGACAGGGGGCAATCAATGAGCAGTTCTTC.

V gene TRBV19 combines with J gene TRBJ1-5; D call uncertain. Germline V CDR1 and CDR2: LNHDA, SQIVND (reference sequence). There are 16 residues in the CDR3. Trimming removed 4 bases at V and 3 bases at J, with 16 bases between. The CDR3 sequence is CASSTTPGGSNQPQHF. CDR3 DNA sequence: TGTGCCAGTAGTACCACACCCGGAGGGTCCAATCAGCCCCAGCATTTT. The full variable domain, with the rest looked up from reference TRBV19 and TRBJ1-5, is DGGITQSPKYLFRKEGQNVTLSCEQNLNHDAMYWYRQDPGQGLRLIYYSQIVNDFQKGDIAEGYSVSREKKESFPLTVTSAQKNPTAFYLCASSTTPGGSNQPQHFGDGTRLSIL.

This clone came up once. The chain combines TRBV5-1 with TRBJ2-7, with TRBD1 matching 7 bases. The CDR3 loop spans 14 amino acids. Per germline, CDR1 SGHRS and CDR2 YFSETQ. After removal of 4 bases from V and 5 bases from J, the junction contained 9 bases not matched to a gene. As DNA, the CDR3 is TGCGCCAGCAGCACGGGGACAGCTGGGGACGAGCAGTACGTC. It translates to CASSTGTAGDEQYV.

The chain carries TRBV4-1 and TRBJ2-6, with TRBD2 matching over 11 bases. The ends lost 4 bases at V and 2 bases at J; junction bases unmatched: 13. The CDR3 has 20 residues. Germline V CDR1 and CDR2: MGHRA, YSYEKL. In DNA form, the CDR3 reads TGCGCCAGCAGCCTACGCGTAGCGGGGGGGCCGGAGACTGGGGCCAACGTCCTGACTTTC. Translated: CASSLRVAGGPETGANVLTF.

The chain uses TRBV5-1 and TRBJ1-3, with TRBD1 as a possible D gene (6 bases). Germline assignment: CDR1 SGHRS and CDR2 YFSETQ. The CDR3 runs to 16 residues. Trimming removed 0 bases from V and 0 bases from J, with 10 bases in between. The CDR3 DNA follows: TGCGCCAGCAGCTTGGGACAGGCTATCTCTGGAAACACCATATATTTT. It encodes CASSLGQAISGNTIYF.

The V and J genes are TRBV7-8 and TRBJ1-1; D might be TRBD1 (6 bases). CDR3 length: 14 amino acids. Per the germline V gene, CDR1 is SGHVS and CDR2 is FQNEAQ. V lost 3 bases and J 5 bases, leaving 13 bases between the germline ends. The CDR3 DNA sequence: TGTGCCAGCAGCTTCCGAGAGGGGGGGACTGAAGCTTTCTTT. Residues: CASSFREGGTEAFF. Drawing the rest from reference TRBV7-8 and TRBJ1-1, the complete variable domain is GAGVSQSPRYKVAKRGQDVALRCDPISGHVSLFWYQQALGQGPEFLTYFQNEAQLDKSGLPSDRFFAERPEGSVSTLKIQRTQQEDSAVYLCASSFREGGTEAFFGQGTRLTVV.

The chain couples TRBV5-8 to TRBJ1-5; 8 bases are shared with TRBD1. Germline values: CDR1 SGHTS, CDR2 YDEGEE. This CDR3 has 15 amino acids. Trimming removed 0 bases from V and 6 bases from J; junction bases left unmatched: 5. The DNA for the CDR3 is TGTGCCAGCAGCTTGGGGACAGGGTCCGGTCAGCCCCAGCATTTT. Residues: CASSLGTGSGQPQHF.

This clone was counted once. The CDR3 coding sequence is TGCAGTGCTAGTGGGGTGGAGTTGGCTAGCACAGATACGCAGTATTTT. It yields the protein CSASGVELASTDTQYF. The chain has TRBV20-1 and TRBJ2-3; D gene ambiguous. The V end lost 3 bases, the J end lost 0 bases, and 16 bases lay between the germline ends. Germline loops: CDR1 DFQATT, CDR2 SNEGSKA (reference sequence). This CDR3 has 16 amino acids.

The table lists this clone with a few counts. The CDR3 is CASSTGQANSPLHF. The CDR3 coding sequence is TGCGCCAGCAGCACCGGACAGGCGAATTCACCCCTCCACTTT. V gene TRBV5-1 combines with J gene TRBJ1-6; 7 nucleotides align to TRBD1. CDR3 length: 14 amino acids. Germline loops: CDR1 SGHRS, CDR2 YFSETQ. The junction had 5 bases not matched to a gene; V was cut back by 4 bases and J by 7 bases.

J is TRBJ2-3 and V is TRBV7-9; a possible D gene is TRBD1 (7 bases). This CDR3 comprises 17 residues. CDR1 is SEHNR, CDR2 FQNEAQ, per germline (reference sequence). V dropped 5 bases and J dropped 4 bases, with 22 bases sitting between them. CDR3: CASSRDSHRGPPDTQYF. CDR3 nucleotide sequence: TGTGCCAGCAGCCGGGACTCACACAGGGGCCCCCCAGATACGCAGTATTTT.

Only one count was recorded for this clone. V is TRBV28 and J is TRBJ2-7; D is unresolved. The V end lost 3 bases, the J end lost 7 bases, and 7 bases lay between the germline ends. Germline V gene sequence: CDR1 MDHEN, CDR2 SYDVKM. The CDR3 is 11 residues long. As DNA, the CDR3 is TGTGCCAGCAGTTTCCTCCGGGAGCAGTACTTC. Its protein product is CASSFLREQYF. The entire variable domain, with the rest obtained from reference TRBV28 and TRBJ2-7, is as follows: DVKVTQSSRYLVKRTGEKVFLECVQDMDHENMFWYRQDPGLGLRLIYFSYDVKMKEKGDIPEGYSVSREKKERFSLILESASTNQTSMYLCASSFLREQYFGPGTRLTVT.

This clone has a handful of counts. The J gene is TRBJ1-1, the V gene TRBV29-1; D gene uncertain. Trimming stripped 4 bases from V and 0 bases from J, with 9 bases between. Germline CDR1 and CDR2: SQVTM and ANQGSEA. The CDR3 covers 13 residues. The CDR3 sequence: CSVGGQMNTEAFF. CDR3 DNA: TGCAGCGTTGGAGGGCAGATGAACACTGAAGCTTTCTTT. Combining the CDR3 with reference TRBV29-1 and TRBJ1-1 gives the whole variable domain SAVISQKPSRDICQRGTSLTIQCQVDSQVTMMFWYRQQPGQSLTLIATANQGSEATYESGFVIDKFPISRPNLTFSTLTVSNMSPEDSSIYLCSVGGQMNTEAFFGQGTRLTVV.

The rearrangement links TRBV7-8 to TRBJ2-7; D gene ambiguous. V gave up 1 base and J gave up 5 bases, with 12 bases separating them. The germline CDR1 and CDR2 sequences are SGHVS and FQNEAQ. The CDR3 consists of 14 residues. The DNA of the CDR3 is TGTGCCAGCAGCTTAGGTGGAAAGCAGGACGAGCAGTACGTC. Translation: CASSLGGKQDEQYV.

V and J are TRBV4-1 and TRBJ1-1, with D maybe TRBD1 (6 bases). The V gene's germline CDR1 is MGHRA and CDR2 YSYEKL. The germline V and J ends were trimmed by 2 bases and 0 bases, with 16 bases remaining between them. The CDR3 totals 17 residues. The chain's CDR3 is CASSQPKQGGVNTEAFF. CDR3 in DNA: TGCGCCAGCAGCCAACCCAAACAGGGAGGGGTGAACACTGAAGCTTTCTTT.

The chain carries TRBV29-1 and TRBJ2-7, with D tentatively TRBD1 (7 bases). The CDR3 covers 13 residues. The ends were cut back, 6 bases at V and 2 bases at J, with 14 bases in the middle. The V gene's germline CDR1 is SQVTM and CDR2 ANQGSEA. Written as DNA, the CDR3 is TGCAGCGTGGAGGGGGCCAGCCCCTACGAGCAGTACTTC. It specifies CSVEGASPYEQYF.

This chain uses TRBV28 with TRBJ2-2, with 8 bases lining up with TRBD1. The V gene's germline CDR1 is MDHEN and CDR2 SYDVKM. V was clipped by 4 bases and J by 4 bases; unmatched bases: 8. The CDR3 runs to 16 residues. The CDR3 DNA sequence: TGTGCCAGCAGTTCCCGGACAGGGTCAGGCACCGGGGAGCTGTTTTTT. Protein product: CASSSRTGSGTGELFF.

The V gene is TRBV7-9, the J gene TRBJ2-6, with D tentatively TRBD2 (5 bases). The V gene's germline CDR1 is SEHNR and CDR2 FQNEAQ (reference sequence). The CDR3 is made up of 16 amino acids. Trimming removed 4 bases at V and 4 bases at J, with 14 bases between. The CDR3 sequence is CASSSTTRGGANVLTF. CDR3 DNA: TGTGCCAGCAGCTCCACGACCCGGGGAGGGGCCAACGTCCTGACTTTC.

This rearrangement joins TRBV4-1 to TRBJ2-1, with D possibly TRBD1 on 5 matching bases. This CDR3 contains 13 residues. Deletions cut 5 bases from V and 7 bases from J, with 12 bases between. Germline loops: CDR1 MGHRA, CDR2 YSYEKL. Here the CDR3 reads CASSSRQGNEQFF. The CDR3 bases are TGCGCCAGCAGCTCCCGGCAGGGTAATGAGCAGTTCTTC.

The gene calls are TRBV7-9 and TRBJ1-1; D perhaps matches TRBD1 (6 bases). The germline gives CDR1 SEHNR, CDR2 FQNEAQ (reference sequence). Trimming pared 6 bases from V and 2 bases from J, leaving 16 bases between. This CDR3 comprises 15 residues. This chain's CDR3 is CASRHGQRKNTEAFF. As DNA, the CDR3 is TGTGCCAGCAGACACGGACAGCGAAAAAACACTGAAGCTTTCTTT.

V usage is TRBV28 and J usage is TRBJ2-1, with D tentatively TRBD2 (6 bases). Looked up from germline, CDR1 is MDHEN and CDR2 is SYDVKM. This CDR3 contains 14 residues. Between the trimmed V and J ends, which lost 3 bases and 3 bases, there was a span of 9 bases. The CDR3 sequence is CASSLLAIYNEQFF. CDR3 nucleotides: TGTGCCAGCAGTTTGCTAGCGATCTACAATGAGCAGTTCTTC.

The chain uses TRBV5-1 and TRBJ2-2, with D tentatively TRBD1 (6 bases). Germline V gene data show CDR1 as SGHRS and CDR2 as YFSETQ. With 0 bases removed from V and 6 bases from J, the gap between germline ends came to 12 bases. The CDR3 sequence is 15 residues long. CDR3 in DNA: TGCGCCAGCAGCTTGGACGTGGGGGCTGCCGGGGAGCTGTTTTTT. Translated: CASSLDVGAAGELFF.

CDR3 protein: CASSIRHLSSYEQYV. The CDR3 DNA reads TGTGCCAGTAGTATCAGACATTTAAGCTCCTACGAGCAGTACGTC. V is TRBV19 and J is TRBJ2-7; the D is unclear. With 3 bases removed from V and 0 bases from J, the gap between germline ends came to 12 bases. CDR3 size: 15 residues. CDR1 LNHDA and CDR2 SQIVND come from the germline V gene (reference sequence).

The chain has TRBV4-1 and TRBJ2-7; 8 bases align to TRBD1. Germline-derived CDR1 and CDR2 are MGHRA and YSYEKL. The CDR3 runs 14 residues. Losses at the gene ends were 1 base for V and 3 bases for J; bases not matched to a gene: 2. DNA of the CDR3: TGCGCCAGCAGCCAAGGACAGGGGAGCTACGAGCAGTACGTC. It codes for CASSQGQGSYEQYV.

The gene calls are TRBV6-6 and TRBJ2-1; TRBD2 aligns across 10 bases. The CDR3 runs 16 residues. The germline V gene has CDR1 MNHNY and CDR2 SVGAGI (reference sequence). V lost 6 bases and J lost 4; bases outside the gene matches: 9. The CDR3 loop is CASRGAGGPQYNEQFF. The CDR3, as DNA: TGTGCCAGCAGGGGAGCGGGGGGGCCCCAATACAATGAGCAGTTCTTC.